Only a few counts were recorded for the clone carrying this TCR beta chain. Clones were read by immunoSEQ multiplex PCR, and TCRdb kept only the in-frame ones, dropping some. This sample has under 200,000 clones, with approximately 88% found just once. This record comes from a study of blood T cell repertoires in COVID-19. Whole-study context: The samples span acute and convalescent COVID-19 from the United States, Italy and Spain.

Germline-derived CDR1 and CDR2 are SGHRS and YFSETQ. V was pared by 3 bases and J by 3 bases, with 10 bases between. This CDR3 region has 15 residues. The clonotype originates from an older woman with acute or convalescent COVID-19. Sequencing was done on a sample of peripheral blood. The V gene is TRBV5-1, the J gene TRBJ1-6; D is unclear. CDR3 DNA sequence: TGCGCCAGCAGCTCCCGGGAGCTCTATAATTCACCCCTCCACTTT. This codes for CASSSRELYNSPLHF.